Following are 17 T cell receptor beta chains from one sample sequenced in a study of T cells in narcolepsy. Data came from immunoSEQ multiplex PCR; TCRdb stores just in-frame clones and leaves some out. The repertoire holds about 40,000 clones, with 70% to 90% as singletons. The sample taken for sequencing was CD45RA- memory CD4+ T cells from PBMCs. The source is a human donor with narcolepsy.

The table lists this clone with a few counts. The chain is built from TRBV5-6 and TRBJ2-1; D is unclear. CDR1 and CDR2 from the germline V gene are SGHDT and YYEEEE. The CDR3 covers 13 residues. The V end lost 0 bases, the J end lost 10 bases, and 11 bases lay between the germline ends. This CDR3 reads CASSLVRYSEQFF. In DNA form, the CDR3 reads TGTGCCAGCAGCTTGGTCCGCTATTCGGAGCAGTTCTTC.

The chain links TRBV9 to TRBJ2-3; D is uncertain. This CDR3 region has 14 residues. V lost 0 bases, J lost 2 bases, and 7 bases lay in between. Germline V gene data show CDR1 as SGDLS and CDR2 as YYNGEE. The CDR3 sequence is CASSVAPSTDTQYF. CDR3 nucleotides: TGTGCCAGCAGCGTAGCTCCCTCCACAGATACGCAGTATTTT.

The chain joins TRBV6-1 to TRBJ1-2; a possible D gene is TRBD1 (5 bases). The CDR3 has 14 amino acids. In germline, CDR1 is MNHNS, CDR2 SASEGT. V was cut by 5 bases and J by 4 bases, with 14 bases left in between. CDR3 nucleotides: TGTGCCAGCAGTCTACACGGGGCTCTCTATGGCTACACCTTC. It specifies CASSLHGALYGYTF.

The chain employs TRBV6-1 and TRBJ1-1; TRBD1 matches 8 bases. The CDR3 totals 13 residues. The germline gives CDR1 MNHNS, CDR2 SASEGT. The ends lost 2 bases at V and 4 bases at J; junction bases unmatched: 0. This CDR3 is CASSEQGATEAFF. The CDR3, as DNA: TGTGCCAGCAGTGAACAGGGGGCCACTGAAGCTTTCTTT.

CDR3 coding DNA: TGCGCCAGCAGCCGGCGGGACTCTAGGGAAAAACTGTTTTTT. It specifies CASSRRDSREKLFF. V usage is TRBV4-1 and J usage is TRBJ1-4, with D tentatively TRBD1 (5 bases). CDR1 MGHRA and CDR2 YSYEKL come from the germline V gene. The CDR3 totals 14 residues. V was clipped by 4 bases and J by 8 bases, with 14 bases between them.

The CDR3 nucleotides read TGTGCCAGCCAACTGGATGGGGCGGCCTCTGGAAACACCATATATTTT. Its protein product is CASQLDGAASGNTIYF. This chain joins TRBV7-2 and TRBJ1-3; D may be TRBD1 (5 bases). Germline-derived CDR1 and CDR2 are SGHTA and FQGNSA. CDR3 length: 16 amino acids. V dropped 8 bases and J dropped 0 bases, with 17 bases sitting between them. The full variable domain, rest sourced from reference TRBV7-2 and TRBJ1-3, is GAGVSQSPSNKVTEKGKDVELRCDPISGHTALYWYRQSLGQGLEFLIYFQGNSAPDKSGLPSDRFSAERTGGSVSTLTIQRTQQEDSAVYLCASQLDGAASGNTIYFGEGSWLTVV.

The rearrangement joins TRBV10-3 to TRBJ1-5; TRBD1 matches at 9 bases. The CDR3 is made up of 15 amino acids. J lost 4 bases, V lost 8 bases, and 9 bases had no gene match. Germline V gives CDR1 ENHRY, CDR2 SYGVKD. In nucleotides, the CDR3 is TGTGCCATCGGATACCGGGACAGGGATAATCAGCCCCAGCATTTT. Protein product: CAIGYRDRDNQPQHF.

The rearrangement uses TRBV4-2 and TRBJ1-2; D remains ambiguous. Germline CDR1 reads LGHNA; CDR2 reads YNFKEQ. The V end was cut by 0 bases, the J end by 7 bases, with 12 bases between. The CDR3 covers 14 residues. The CDR3 nucleotides are TGTGCCAGCAGCCAAGAATTCGATGGGCTTGGCTACACCTTC. Translated, it gives CASSQEFDGLGYTF.

About this clone: The junction does not match germline at one end; this may be a read error. V and J are TRBV7-2 and TRBJ1-6, with D unclear. Looked up from germline, CDR1 is SGHTA and CDR2 is FQGNSA. This CDR3 is 13 amino acids long. CDR3 DNA: TGTGCCAGCAGCTTAGCGCAAGGGCGGACTCGCTACTTT. It translates to CASSLAQGRTRYF.

The gene calls are TRBV7-3 and TRBJ2-5; 7 bases agree with TRBD2. This CDR3 has 18 residues. Germline CDR1 and CDR2: SGHTA and FQGTGA. The ends lost 1 base at V and 4 bases at J; junction bases unmatched: 15. CDR3: CASSLRGPSGVDGETQYF. As DNA, the CDR3 is TGTGCCAGCAGCTTAAGAGGTCCGAGCGGGGTGGATGGAGAGACCCAGTACTTC. The whole variable domain, remainder taken from reference TRBV7-3 and TRBJ2-5, is GAGVSQTPSNKVTEKGKYVELRCDPISGHTALYWYRQSLGQGPEFLIYFQGTGAADDSGLPNDRFFAVRPEGSVSTLKIQRTERGDSAVYLCASSLRGPSGVDGETQYFGPGTRLLVL.

The V gene is TRBV19, the J gene TRBJ2-1; 12 nucleotides match TRBD1. The CDR3 length is 14 residues. Per the germline V gene, CDR1 is LNHDA and CDR2 is SQIVND (reference sequence). Unmatched junction bases numbered 5, after V lost 7 bases and J lost 7 bases. The CDR3 loop is CASTGQGARNEQFF. The CDR3 DNA reads TGTGCCAGTACGGGACAGGGGGCGCGAAATGAGCAGTTCTTC.

J is TRBJ1-4 and V is TRBV5-6; tentatively, D is TRBD1 (5 bases). The CDR3 sequence is 12 residues long. V gave up 4 bases and J gave up 8 bases, with 9 bases separating them. CDR1 is SGHDT and CDR2 is YYEEEE in the germline V gene. This CDR3 reads CASSPAGEKLFF. In DNA form, the CDR3 reads TGTGCCAGCAGCCCGGCAGGGGAAAAACTGTTTTTT.

This chain uses TRBV5-1 with TRBJ2-1; D is ambiguous. This CDR3 spans 15 amino acids. Deletions cut 0 bases from V and 4 bases from J, with 11 bases between. CDR1 and CDR2 from the germline V gene are SGHRS and YFSETQ. CDR3: CASSLAAQRYNEQFF. The CDR3 coding sequence is TGCGCCAGCAGCTTGGCCGCGCAGAGATACAATGAGCAGTTCTTC. Full variable domain (rest looked up from reference TRBV5-1 and TRBJ2-1): KAGVTQTPRYLIKTRGQQVTLSCSPISGHRSVSWYQQTPGQGLQFLFEYFSETQRNKGNFPGRFSGRQFSNSRSEMNVSTLELGDSALYLCASSLAAQRYNEQFFGPGTRLTVL.

This chain connects TRBV5-1 to TRBJ1-6; D remains ambiguous. V was clipped by 0 bases and J by 3 bases, with 7 bases between them. Germline-derived CDR1 and CDR2 are SGHRS and YFSETQ. The CDR3 covers 15 residues. The CDR3 protein is CASSLEVGYNSPLHF. DNA for the CDR3: TGCGCCAGCAGCTTGGAGGTCGGCTATAATTCACCCCTCCACTTT.

This sequence joins TRBV29-1 and TRBJ1-1, with TRBD1 as a possible D gene (5 bases). V lost 7 bases, J lost 6 bases, and 21 bases lay in between. Germline V gene sequence: CDR1 SQVTM, CDR2 ANQGSEA. There are 14 residues in the CDR3. The CDR3 loop reads CSAQLRGRDSEAFF. The CDR3 region has the DNA TGCAGCGCTCAGTTGAGGGGCAGGGATTCTGAAGCTTTCTTT. Combining the CDR3 with reference TRBV29-1 and TRBJ1-1 gives the whole variable domain SAVISQKPSRDICQRGTSLTIQCQVDSQVTMMFWYRQQPGQSLTLIATANQGSEATYESGFVIDKFPISRPNLTFSTLTVSNMSPEDSSIYLCSAQLRGRDSEAFFGQGTRLTVV.

This clone was found a few times. The chain combines TRBV4-2 with TRBJ1-1; D is ambiguous. V was pared by 0 bases and J by 4 bases, with 12 bases between. CDR1 and CDR2 (germline): LGHNA, YNFKEQ. The CDR3 runs 15 residues. The CDR3 DNA follows: TGTGCCAGCAGCCAAGATCGGGCGGGGTTCACTGAAGCTTTCTTT. Protein product: CASSQDRAGFTEAFF.

The gene calls are TRBV25-1 and TRBJ2-5; 8 nucleotides match TRBD2. The V segment lost 8 bases and the J segment 2 bases; nucleotides outside the gene matches: 7. Germline CDR1 MGHDK, CDR2 SYGVNS. The CDR3 extends over 14 amino acids. In nucleotides, the CDR3 is TGTGCCAGCGGGTTTGGCGGGGGGCAAGAGACCCAGTACTTC. Protein: CASGFGGGQETQYF.